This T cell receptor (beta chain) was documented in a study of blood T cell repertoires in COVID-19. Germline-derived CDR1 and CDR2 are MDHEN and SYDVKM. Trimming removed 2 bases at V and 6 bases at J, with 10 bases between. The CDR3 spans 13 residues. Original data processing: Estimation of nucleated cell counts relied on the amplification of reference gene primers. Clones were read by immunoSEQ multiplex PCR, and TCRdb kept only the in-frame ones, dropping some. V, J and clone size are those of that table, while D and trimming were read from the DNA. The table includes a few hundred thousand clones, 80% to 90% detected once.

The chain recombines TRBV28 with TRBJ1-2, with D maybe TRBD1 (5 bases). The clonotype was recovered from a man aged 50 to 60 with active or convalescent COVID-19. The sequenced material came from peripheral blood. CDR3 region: CASSLGRAHGYTF. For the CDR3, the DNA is TGTGCCAGCAGTTTAGGCAGGGCCCATGGCTACACCTTC.